The rows below give T cell receptor beta chains drawn from one sample of a study of early T cells in non-severe SARS-CoV-2 infection. Using its own MiXCR run on the 5' RACE reads, TCRdb lists one record per CDR3 protein. The table records 87,000 or so distinct CDR3 sequences, about 12% of them present only once. The sample consisted of whole blood. Every receptor here comes from an adult who was a healthcare worker with PCR-confirmed SARS-CoV-2 infection or an uninfected control (not recorded which). Both conserved end residues are part of each CDR3. The D gene is left open where the match is weak. Clone size is stated in some rows and not others, as once, few, many or a class when expanded.

J: TRBJ2-1; V: TRBV7-9; D: .; size: .; CDR3: CASSFAGIHEQFF; DNA: TGTGCCAGCAGCTTCGCCGGGATTCATGAGCAGTTCTTC
J: TRBJ2-7; V: TRBV6-1; D: .; size: .; CDR3: CASRPGPVAYEQYF; DNA: TGTGCCAGCAGGCCAGGCCCAGTAGCCTACGAGCAGTACTTC
J: TRBJ2-7; V: TRBV3-1; D: .; size: few; CDR3: CASSPVSYEQYF; DNA: TGTGCCAGCAGCCCCGTCTCCTACGAGCAGTACTTC
J: TRBJ1-2; V: TRBV10-2; D: .; size: many; CDR3: CASHSGGTMLDYTF; DNA: TGCGCCAGTCATTCAGGAGGGACTATGCTTGACTACACCTTC
J: TRBJ2-7; V: TRBV20-1; D: .; size: .; CDR3: CSARGDAYEQYF; DNA: TGCAGTGCTAGAGGGGATGCCTACGAGCAGTACTTC
J: TRBJ1-5; V: TRBV20-1; D: .; size: many; CDR3: CSARDSFSSNQPQHF; DNA: TGCAGTGCTAGAGACAGTTTTAGCAGCAATCAGCCCCAGCATTTT
J: TRBJ2-7; V: TRBV7-9; D: TRBD1; size: few; CDR3: CASSPGQGVSYEQYF; DNA: TGTGCCAGCAGCCCGGGACAGGGAGTCTCCTACGAGCAGTACTTC
J: TRBJ2-7; V: TRBV11-2; D: TRBD2; size: .; CDR3: CASSLDPSGVSPLF; DNA: TGTGCCAGCAGCTTAGATCCTAGCGGGGTTTCTCCTCTCTTC
J: TRBJ2-2; V: TRBV7-9; D: .; size: .; CDR3: CASSLAYYRTGELFF; DNA: TGTGCCAGCAGCTTAGCTTACTACCGGACCGGGGAGCTGTTTTTT
J: TRBJ2-5; V: TRBV10-3; D: TRBD1; size: many; CDR3: CAISVRGPGETQYF; DNA: TGTGCCATCAGTGTAAGGGGGCCAGGAGAGACCCAGTACTTC
J: TRBJ1-3; V: TRBV5-1; D: .; size: few; CDR3: CASSLSVSGNTIYF; DNA: TGCGCCAGCAGCTTGAGTGTCTCTGGAAACACCATATATTTT
J: TRBJ2-4; V: TRBV19; D: TRBD1; size: few; CDR3: CASNRPGQGAISIQYF; DNA: TGTGCCAGTAACCGACCGGGACAGGGGGCGATTAGCATTCAGTACTTC
J: TRBJ2-1; V: TRBV11-1; D: .; size: .; CDR3: CASSSGGLVDDEQFF; DNA: TGTGCCAGCAGCTCAGGGGGACTAGTGGACGACGAGCAGTTCTTC
J: TRBJ1-2; V: TRBV29-1; D: .; size: many; CDR3: CSVELGFGYTF; DNA: TGCAGCGTTGAACTAGGTTTTGGCTACACCTTC
J: TRBJ1-1; V: TRBV7-2; D: .; size: few; CDR3: CASSIGRYREAFF; DNA: TGTGCCAGCAGCATCGGCCGCTATCGTGAAGCTTTCTTT
J: TRBJ1-2; V: TRBV5-6; D: TRBD1; size: many; CDR3: CASSPGQGRLYGYTF; DNA: TGTGCCAGCAGCCCTGGACAGGGTCGTTTATATGGCTACACCTTC
J: TRBJ2-5; V: TRBV7-6; D: .; size: few; CDR3: CASSLAGRRRGETQYF; DNA: TGTGCCAGCAGCTTAGCGGGGCGCAGGCGGGGAGAGACCCAGTACTTC
J: TRBJ2-7; V: TRBV6-1; D: .; size: .; CDR3: CASNVPYYEQYF; DNA: TGTGCCAGCAACGTCCCCTACTACGAGCAGTACTTC
J: TRBJ2-3; V: TRBV30; D: TRBD2; size: .; CDR3: CAWSGRLAGGADTQYF; DNA: TGTGCCTGGAGTGGCCGACTAGCGGGAGGCGCAGATACGCAGTATTTT
J: TRBJ1-1; V: TRBV4-2; D: TRBD1; size: many; CDR3: CASSPQAGTGNTEAFF; DNA: TGTGCCAGCAGCCCTCAAGCCGGGACAGGGAATACTGAAGCTTTCTTT
J: TRBJ1-1; V: TRBV14; D: .; size: few; CDR3: CASSQEGRGLNTEAFF; DNA: TGTGCCAGCAGCCAAGAAGGCCGAGGGCTGAACACTGAAGCTTTCTTT
J: TRBJ2-3; V: TRBV12-3/TRBV12-4; D: .; size: few; CDR3: CASSLGQGITDTQYF; DNA: TGTGCCAGCAGTTTAGGGCAGGGGATCACAGATACGCAGTATTTT
J: TRBJ1-1; V: TRBV11-2; D: .; size: few; CDR3: CASSLDLYTEAFF; DNA: TGTGCCAGCAGCTTAGACTTGTACACTGAAGCTTTCTTT
J: TRBJ1-3; V: TRBV3-1; D: .; size: .; CDR3: CASSLYKIGGSGNTIYF; DNA: TGTGCCAGCAGCCTATACAAAATTGGCGGCTCTGGAAACACCATATATTTT
J: TRBJ1-2; V: TRBV13; D: .; size: few; CDR3: CASSLGLAGQGRYGYTF; DNA: TGTGCCAGCAGCTTAGGCCTGGCCGGTCAGGGGCGTTATGGCTACACCTTC
J: TRBJ2-1; V: TRBV3-1; D: TRBD2; size: many; CDR3: CASSQESGTNNEQFF; DNA: TGTGCCAGCAGCCAAGAAAGCGGGACTAACAATGAGCAGTTCTTC
J: TRBJ2-2; V: TRBV5-5; D: .; size: .; CDR3: CASSLEGHGGRAGELFF; DNA: TGTGCCAGCAGCTTGGAGGGGCACGGGGGTAGGGCCGGGGAGCTGTTTTTT
J: TRBJ2-7; V: TRBV6-6; D: .; size: few; CDR3: CASSYTGSSYEQYF; DNA: TGTGCCAGCAGTTATACAGGGAGCTCCTACGAGCAGTACTTC
J: TRBJ2-1; V: TRBV24-1; D: .; size: few; CDR3: CATSGVASNEQFF; DNA: TGTGCCACCAGTGGAGTAGCGTCCAATGAGCAGTTCTTC
J: TRBJ1-6; V: TRBV29-1; D: .; size: few; CDR3: CSVEAGTNRIGSPLHF; DNA: TGCAGCGTTGAGGCAGGGACTAACCGGATAGGGTCACCCCTCCACTTT
J: TRBJ1-4; V: TRBV27; D: TRBD1; size: .; CDR3: CASSLRQGREKLFF; DNA: TGTGCCAGCAGTTTAAGACAGGGTCGTGAAAAACTGTTTTTT
J: TRBJ2-2; V: TRBV6-2/TRBV6-3; D: TRBD1; size: few; CDR3: CATGQGYTGELFF; DNA: TGTGCCACCGGACAGGGGTACACCGGGGAGCTGTTTTTT
J: TRBJ2-3; V: TRBV10-3; D: .; size: .; CDR3: CAISDARTDPDTQYF; DNA: TGTGCCATCAGTGATGCCAGGACGGATCCAGATACGCAGTATTTT
J: TRBJ2-1; V: TRBV12-3/TRBV12-4; D: .; size: .; CDR3: CASRRRNSYNEQFF; DNA: TGTGCCAGCAGGCGACGGAACTCCTACAATGAGCAGTTCTTC